This T cell receptor beta chain appears in the sequencing data of a study of naive and memory T cell subsets. The study, taken as a whole, reports: Over 85% of naive TCR sequences appeared only once, unlike memory subsets.

This clonotype was counted a few times. The target antigen is unknown. This CDR3 region has 11 residues. Germline-derived CDR1 and CDR2 are SNHLY and FYNNEI. V lost 5 bases to trimming and J lost 8 bases, with 9 bases between them. An equimolar mix of two oligonucleotides served as the beta constant-region primer for TRBC1 and TRBC2. TCRdb re-called the UMI-ligation and nested PCR reads with MiXCR, one entry per CDR3 protein. The sample contains over 20,000 distinct CDR3 sequences, 9.5% to 11% of which appear only once. The chain is built from TRBV2 and TRBJ1-1; D remains unclear. This TCR came from a human donor in good health. Sequenced material: central memory CD8+ T cells from blood. CDR3 region: CASSKSTEAFF. The CDR3 coding sequence is TGTGCCAGCAGTAAGTCGACCGAAGCTTTCTTT.